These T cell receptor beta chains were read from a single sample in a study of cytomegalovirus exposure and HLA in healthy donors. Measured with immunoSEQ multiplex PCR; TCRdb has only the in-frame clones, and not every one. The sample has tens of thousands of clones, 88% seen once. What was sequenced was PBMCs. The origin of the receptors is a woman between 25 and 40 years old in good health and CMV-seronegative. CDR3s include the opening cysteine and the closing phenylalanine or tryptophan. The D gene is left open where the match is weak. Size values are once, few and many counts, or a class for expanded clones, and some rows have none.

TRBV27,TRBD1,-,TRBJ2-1,CASTGQGTYNEQFF,TGTGCCAGCACCGGACAGGGGACCTACAATGAGCAGTTCTTC
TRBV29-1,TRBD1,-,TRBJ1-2,CSVEPPGGTNYGYTF,TGCAGCGTTGAGCCCCCAGGGGGGACTAACTATGGCTACACCTTC
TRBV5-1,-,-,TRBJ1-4,CASSLGQSVNEKLFF,TGCGCCAGCAGCTTGGGACAGTCGGTAAATGAAAAACTGTTTTTT
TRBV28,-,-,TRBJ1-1,CASTPSPGTEAFF,TGTGCCAGCACCCCTTCACCGGGAACCGAAGCTTTCTTT
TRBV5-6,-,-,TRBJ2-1,CASSLAGRSNEQFF,TGTGCCAGCAGCTTGGCCGGAAGGAGCAATGAGCAGTTCTTC
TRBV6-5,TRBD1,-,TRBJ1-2,CASSRGTGTNYGYTF,TGTGCCAGCAGTCGGGGGACAGGGACTAACTATGGCTACACCTTC
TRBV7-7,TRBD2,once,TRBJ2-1,CASSLYSGSYNEQFF,TGTGCTAGCAGCTTGTATAGCGGGAGCTACAATGAGCAGTTCTTC
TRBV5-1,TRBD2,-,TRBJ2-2,CASSSAGASVTGELFF,TGCGCCAGCAGTTCCGCGGGAGCCTCGGTCACCGGGGAGCTGTTTTTT
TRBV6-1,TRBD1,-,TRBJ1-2,CASSDPGQGGYTF,TGTGCCAGCAGTGACCCTGGACAGGGTGGCTACACCTTC
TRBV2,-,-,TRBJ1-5,CASRGLEGPRLGQPQHF,TGTGCCAGCAGGGGACTTGAGGGTCCTCGTCTGGGTCAGCCCCAGCATTTT
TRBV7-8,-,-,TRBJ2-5,CASSLSEETQYF,TGTGCCAGCAGCTTAAGCGAAGAGACCCAGTACTTC
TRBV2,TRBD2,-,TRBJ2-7,CASSERPSGRPRGSF,TGTGCCAGCAGTGAAAGGCCTAGCGGGAGGCCTCGCGGGTCCTTC
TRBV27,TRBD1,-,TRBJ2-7,CASGLSGTGGYEQYF,TGTGCCAGCGGTTTATCAGGGACAGGGGGCTACGAGCAGTACTTC
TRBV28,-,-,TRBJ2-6,CASGYRVAGANVLTF,TGTGCCAGCGGATATCGGGTGGCCGGGGCCAACGTCCTGACTTTC
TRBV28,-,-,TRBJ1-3,CASRGGPTGNTIYF,TGTGCCAGCAGGGGGGGGCCCACTGGAAACACCATATATTTT
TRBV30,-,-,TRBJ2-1,CAWSASYFGSYNEQFF,TGTGCCTGGAGTGCATCCTATTTCGGGAGCTACAATGAGCAGTTCTTC
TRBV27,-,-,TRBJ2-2,CASSLSLEGGELFF,TGTGCCAGCAGTTTATCCCTGGAGGGCGGGGAGCTGTTTTTT
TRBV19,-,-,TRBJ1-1,CASSRIKPDRSSTEAFF,TGTGCCAGTAGTAGGATTAAACCGGACAGAAGCAGCACTGAAGCTTTCTTT
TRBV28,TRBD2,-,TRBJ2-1,CASSLIGAGGGNEQFF,TGTGCCAGCAGTTTAATCGGGGCGGGAGGAGGTAATGAGCAGTTCTTC
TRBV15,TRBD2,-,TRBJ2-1,CATSRDDGTSGSASYNEQFF,TGTGCCACCAGCAGAGACGATGGGACTAGCGGGTCTGCATCCTACAATGAGCAGTTCTTC
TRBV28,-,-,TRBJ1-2,CASSFLFWEGDYGYTF,TGTGCCAGCAGTTTTCTTTTTTGGGAAGGGGACTATGGCTACACCTTC
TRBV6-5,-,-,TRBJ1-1,CASRHRELPNTEAFF,TGTGCCAGCAGACACCGGGAGCTCCCGAACACTGAAGCTTTCTTT
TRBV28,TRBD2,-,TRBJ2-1,CASSLTSGKSYNEQFF,TGTGCCAGCAGTTTGACTAGCGGGAAATCCTACAATGAGCAGTTCTTC
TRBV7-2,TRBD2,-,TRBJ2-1,CASSRGLPTTEQFF,TGTGCCAGCAGCAGGGGACTACCGACAACTGAGCAGTTCTTC
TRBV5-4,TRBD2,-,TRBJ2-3,CASRAGGVADTQYF,TGTGCCAGCAGGGCGGGAGGGGTGGCAGATACGCAGTATTTT
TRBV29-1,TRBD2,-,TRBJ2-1,CSVLAGIHNEQFF,TGCAGCGTTCTAGCGGGTATCCACAATGAGCAGTTCTTC
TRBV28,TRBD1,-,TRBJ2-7,CASSLWTGDWEYF,TGTGCCAGCAGTTTGTGGACAGGGGATTGGGAGTACTTC
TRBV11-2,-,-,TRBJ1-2,CASSSTYGYTF,TGTGCCAGCAGCTCAACTTATGGCTACACCTTC
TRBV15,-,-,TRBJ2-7,CATSRLLAYEQYF,TGTGCCACCAGCAGACTACTTGCCTACGAGCAGTACTTC
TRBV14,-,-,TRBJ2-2,CASSPRGRNTGELFF,TGTGCCAGCAGCCCTAGGGGCCGGAACACCGGGGAGCTGTTTTTT
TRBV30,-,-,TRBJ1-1,CAWSVGGGGTEAFF,TGTGCCTGGAGTGTGGGGGGTGGCGGCACTGAAGCTTTCTTT
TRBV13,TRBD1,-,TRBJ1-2,CASSARQGTPGGYTF,TGTGCCAGCAGCGCCCGACAGGGAACCCCCGGCGGCTACACCTTC
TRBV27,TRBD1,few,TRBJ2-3,CASSLGTGIDTQYF,TGTGCCAGCAGTCTCGGGACAGGGATTGATACGCAGTATTTT
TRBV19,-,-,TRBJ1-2,CASRGADYGYTF,TGTGCCAGTAGAGGGGCAGACTATGGCTACACCTTC
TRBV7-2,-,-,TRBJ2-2,CASSLGPLNTGELFF,TGTGCCAGCAGCTTAGGTCCCCTGAACACCGGGGAGCTGTTTTTT
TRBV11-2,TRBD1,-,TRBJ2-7,CASRQGLSYEQYF,TGTGCCAGCAGACAGGGGCTGTCCTACGAGCAGTACTTC
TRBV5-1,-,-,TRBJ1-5,CASSLRGGSQPQHF,TGCGCCAGCAGCTTGAGAGGTGGGAGTCAGCCCCAGCATTTT
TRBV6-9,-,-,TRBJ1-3,CASSYPSGRDHSGNTIYF,TGTGCCAGCAGTTATCCCTCGGGGAGGGACCACTCTGGAAACACCATATATTTT
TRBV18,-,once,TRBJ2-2,CASSPVKQGTGELFF,TGTGCCAGCTCACCGGTAAAACAGGGCACCGGGGAGCTGTTTTTT